This entry lists 23 T cell receptor beta chains sequenced from one sample in a study of cytomegalovirus exposure and HLA in healthy donors. Both 60 Vbeta primers and 13 Jbeta primers went into the PCR. Measured with immunoSEQ multiplex PCR; TCRdb has only the in-frame clones, and not every one. The profile shows 100,000 or so clones, around 77% of them singletons. The sequencing sample was made of PBMCs. The source is a woman aged 40 to 50 in good health and CMV-seropositive.

This clone has just a few counts. The chain has TRBV29-1 and TRBJ2-1, with 10 positions matching TRBD1. In germline, CDR1 is SQVTM, CDR2 ANQGSEA. CDR3 length: 18 amino acids. V trimming: 5 bases; J trimming: 1 base; junction bases outside the gene matches: 14. The DNA of the CDR3 is TGCAGCGTTCCGGGACAGGGGCATCCCGCGAAGTCCTACAATGAGCAGTTCTTC. Its protein is CSVPGQGHPAKSYNEQFF.

The chain carries TRBV5-4 and TRBJ2-3; no firm D call. The V gene lost 4 bases and the J gene lost 1 base, with 13 bases spanning the gap. The CDR3 covers 15 residues. In germline, CDR1 is SGHNT, CDR2 YYREEE (reference sequence). CDR3 region: CASSPRYRGTDTQYF. The DNA of the CDR3 is TGTGCCAGCAGCCCCAGATACCGGGGCACAGATACGCAGTATTTT.

The chain joins TRBV6-5 to TRBJ2-5; D is unresolved. Deletions cut 5 bases from V and 5 bases from J, with 12 bases between. CDR3 size: 13 residues. Germline V gene data show CDR1 as MNHEY and CDR2 as SVGAGI. CDR3 nucleotide sequence: TGTGCCAGCAGTAACCCGACACGGGAGACCCAGTACTTC. Translated, it gives CASSNPTRETQYF.

V gene TRBV6-5 combines with J gene TRBJ2-1; tentative D call: TRBD1 (5 bases). This CDR3 has 13 amino acids. The V end lost 4 bases, the J end lost 7 bases, and 11 bases lay between the germline ends. Germline V CDR1 and CDR2: MNHEY, SVGAGI. CDR3 amino acids: CASSSETANEQFF. CDR3 nucleotides: TGTGCCAGCAGTTCCGAGACAGCAAATGAGCAGTTCTTC.

The V call is TRBV2, the J call TRBJ1-1, with D possibly TRBD1 on 5 matching bases. In germline, CDR1 is SNHLY, CDR2 FYNNEI. This CDR3 is built from 15 residues. V was cut by 7 bases and J by 5 bases, with 20 bases left in between. This CDR3 reads CASTFAGGGGTEAFF. The CDR3 bases are TGTGCCAGCACATTCGCCGGGGGTGGGGGGACTGAAGCTTTCTTT.

The chain carries TRBV7-9 and TRBJ2-1; no reliable D call. Germline lookup yields CDR1 SEHNR and CDR2 FQNEAQ (reference sequence). The ends were cut back, 4 bases at V and 6 bases at J, with 7 bases in the middle. The CDR3 is 12 amino acids. The CDR3 region has the DNA TGTGCCAGCAGCTACACGGGCAATGAGCAGTTCTTC. Protein: CASSYTGNEQFF.

This rearrangement joins TRBV7-2 to TRBJ1-3; 7 bases are a match to TRBD1. This CDR3 is built from 15 residues. The germline V gene encodes CDR1 SGHTA and CDR2 FQGNSA. Trimming removed 1 base from V and 8 bases from J; junction bases left unmatched: 8. The CDR3 region has the DNA TGTGCCAGCAGCTTAGTGGCAGGGGGTAGAGACACCATATATTTT. This codes for CASSLVAGGRDTIYF. The whole variable domain, filled in from reference TRBV7-2 and TRBJ1-3, reads GAGVSQSPSNKVTEKGKDVELRCDPISGHTALYWYRQSLGQGLEFLIYFQGNSAPDKSGLPSDRFSAERTGGSVSTLTIQRTQQEDSAVYLCASSLVAGGRDTIYFGEGSWLTVV.

The chain employs TRBV6-5 and TRBJ2-3; 7 bases match TRBD1. Germline lookup yields CDR1 MNHEY and CDR2 SVGAGI. There are 14 residues in the CDR3. The J segment lost 3 bases and the V segment lost 7 bases, leaving 7 bases of the junction unmatched. The CDR3: CASTPGQSTDTQYF. CDR3 coding DNA: TGTGCCAGCACCCCGGGACAGTCGACAGATACGCAGTATTTT.

In DNA form, the CDR3 reads TGCGCCAGCAGCCAAGGGCAGGCAGGATCTGAAGCTTTCTTT. This encodes CASSQGQAGSEAFF. This chain connects TRBV4-3 to TRBJ1-1; D gene unclear. This CDR3 region has 14 residues. V lost 1 base to trimming and J lost 6 bases, with 12 bases between them. CDR1 and CDR2 (germline): LGHNA, YSLEER.

Only one count was recorded for this clone. CDR3 DNA: TGTGCCAGCAGCTCGGGAAGGTCCTACAATGAGCAGTTCTTC. This gives the protein CASSSGRSYNEQFF. The chain has TRBV11-3 and TRBJ2-1, with TRBD2 as a possible D gene (5 bases). Trimming removed 4 bases from V and 1 base from J, with 8 bases in between. CDR1 SGHNT and CDR2 YENEEA come from the germline V gene. The CDR3 runs to 14 residues.

This clone turned up a few times. This rearrangement joins TRBV7-9 to TRBJ2-7, with D possibly TRBD2 on 5 matching bases. CDR1 and CDR2 from the germline V gene are SEHNR and FQNEAQ (reference sequence). V lost 3 bases and J lost 2, with 8 bases in between. The CDR3 is 13 amino acids. The CDR3 DNA sequence: TGTGCCAGCAGCTTTAGCGCTACCTACGAGCAGTACTTC. It encodes CASSFSATYEQYF.

The genes are TRBV5-4 and TRBJ1-1; possible D gene TRBD1, 5 bases. The ends were cut back, 0 bases at V and 6 bases at J, with 9 bases in the middle. Germline assignment: CDR1 SGHNT and CDR2 YYREEE (reference sequence). The CDR3 is 13 residues long. This CDR3 reads CASSLVQDPEAFF. CDR3 nucleotides: TGTGCCAGCAGCTTGGTACAGGATCCTGAAGCTTTCTTT.

The chain couples TRBV5-4 to TRBJ2-7, with a possible D match to TRBD1 (7 bases). This CDR3 is 16 amino acids long. Trimming took 0 bases from V and 3 from J, leaving 16 bases between them. Germline CDR1 reads SGHNT; CDR2 reads YYREEE (reference sequence). CDR3 protein: CASSLAGRGVFYEQYF. As DNA, the CDR3 is TGTGCCAGCAGCTTGGCGGGCAGGGGGGTATTCTACGAGCAGTACTTC. The whole variable domain, remainder taken from reference TRBV5-4 and TRBJ2-7, is ETGVTQSPTHLIKTRGQQVTLRCSSQSGHNTVSWYQQALGQGPQFIFQYYREEENGRGNFPPRFSGLQFPNYSSELNVNALELDDSALYLCASSLAGRGVFYEQYFGPGTRLTVT.

This sequence joins TRBV28 and TRBJ1-1; TRBD1 matches 8 bases. V lost 6 bases, J lost 4 bases, and 7 bases stayed unmatched. CDR3 size: 14 residues. CDR1 is MDHEN and CDR2 is SYDVKM in the germline V gene. The DNA of the CDR3 is TGTGCCAGCAGAACAGGGGGAGCGATCACTGAAGCTTTCTTT. It yields the protein CASRTGGAITEAFF.

This chain links TRBV6-5 with TRBJ1-2, with unresolved D. V lost 0 bases, J lost 4 bases, and 12 bases lay in between. Per germline, CDR1 MNHEY and CDR2 SVGAGI. This CDR3 has 15 residues. CDR3 in DNA: TGTGCCAGCAGTTACTCCCGAGGAGGGAGCTATGGCTACACCTTC. It translates to CASSYSRGGSYGYTF.

This chain uses TRBV7-8 with TRBJ2-5; D is uncertain. Germline lookup yields CDR1 SGHVS and CDR2 FQNEAQ. V gave up 2 bases and J gave up 5 bases, with 12 bases separating them. The CDR3 consists of 14 residues. In nucleotides, the CDR3 is TGTGCCAGCAGCTTAAGGAGTCCGCTGGAGACCCAGTACTTC. It translates to CASSLRSPLETQYF.

The genes are TRBV6-6 and TRBJ1-3; no reliable D call. CDR3 length: 14 residues. V was pared by 2 bases and J by 2 bases, with 7 bases between. CDR1 is MNHNY, CDR2 SVGAGI, per germline (reference sequence). The CDR3 reads CASSYEGTGNTIYF. The CDR3 nucleotides are TGTGCCAGCAGTTACGAGGGTACTGGAAACACCATATATTTT.

The genes are TRBV6-1 and TRBJ2-2; no definite D call. This CDR3 contains 14 residues. Germline lookup yields CDR1 MNHNS and CDR2 SASEGT. V gave up 3 bases and J gave up 2 bases, with 7 bases separating them. CDR3 nucleotide sequence: TGTGCCAGCAGTGAGAGCCGAAACACCGGGGAGCTGTTTTTT. It translates to CASSESRNTGELFF.

This clone was recorded once. The chain uses TRBV27 and TRBJ1-1; D is perhaps TRBD1 (5 bases). The CDR3 totals 13 residues. Germline V gene data show CDR1 as MNHEY and CDR2 as SMNVEV (reference sequence). Trimming left V 6 bases short and J 4 bases short, with 12 bases between. As DNA, the CDR3 is TGTGCCAGCAGAGGATTCGGGGGCACTGAAGCTTTCTTT. This codes for CASRGFGGTEAFF.

This clone was recorded only once. The V call is TRBV29-1, the J call TRBJ1-2, with D hard to call. The CDR3 totals 10 residues. V was pared by 4 bases and J by 4 bases, with 4 bases between. Germline V CDR1 and CDR2: SQVTM, ANQGSEA. Here the CDR3 DNA reads TGCAGCGTTGCAGGCTATGGCTACACCTTC. Its protein is CSVAGYGYTF.

The genes are TRBV25-1 and TRBJ1-5; 8 nucleotides match TRBD1. Germline CDR1 is MGHDK and CDR2 is SYGVNS. The CDR3 is 15 amino acids. The junction had 7 bases not matched to a gene; V was cut back by 5 bases and J by 4 bases. The CDR3 protein is CASSKGQGMNQPQHF. The CDR3, as DNA: TGTGCCAGCAGTAAAGGACAGGGTATGAATCAGCCCCAGCATTTT.

V is TRBV18 and J is TRBJ2-1, with a tentative D call TRBD2 (5 bases). Trimming left V 5 bases short and J 8 bases short, with 16 bases between. Germline loops: CDR1 KGHSH, CDR2 LQKENI. There are 14 residues in the CDR3. In nucleotides, the CDR3 is TGTGCCAGCTCATTGGAGGTGCCTAGGGATGAGCAGTTCTTC. This translates into CASSLEVPRDEQFF.

This clone has only a few counts. The rearrangement links TRBV6-5 to TRBJ1-1; a weak D match, TRBD1 (6 bases). The CDR3 is made up of 13 amino acids. The germline V gene has CDR1 MNHEY and CDR2 SVGAGI. The V end was cut by 6 bases, the J end by 6 bases, with 14 bases between. CDR3 nucleotides: TGTGCCAGCAGCGCGGATTACAGGGCTGAAGCTTTCTTT. It specifies CASSADYRAEAFF.